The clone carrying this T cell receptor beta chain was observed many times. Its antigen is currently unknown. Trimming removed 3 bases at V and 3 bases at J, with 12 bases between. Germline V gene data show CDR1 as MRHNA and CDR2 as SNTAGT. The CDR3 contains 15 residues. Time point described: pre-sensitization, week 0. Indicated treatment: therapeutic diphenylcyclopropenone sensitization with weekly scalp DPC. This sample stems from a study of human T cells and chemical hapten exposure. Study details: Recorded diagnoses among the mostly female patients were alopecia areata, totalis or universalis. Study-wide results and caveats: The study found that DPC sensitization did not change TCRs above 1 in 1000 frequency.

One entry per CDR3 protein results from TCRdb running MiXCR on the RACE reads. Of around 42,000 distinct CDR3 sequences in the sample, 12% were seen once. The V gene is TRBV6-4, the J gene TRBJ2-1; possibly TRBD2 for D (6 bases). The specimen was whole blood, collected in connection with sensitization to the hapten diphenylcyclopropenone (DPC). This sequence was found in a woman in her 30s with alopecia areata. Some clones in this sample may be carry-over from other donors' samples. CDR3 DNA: TGTGCCAGCAGTGAGACGGTGGGGGGCTACAATGAGCAGTTCTTC. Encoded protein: CASSETVGGYNEQFF.